A single sample gave rise to the 9 T cell receptor beta chains below, sequenced in a study of molecular identifiers for immune sequencing clone quantification. TCRdb itself ran the PCR reads through MiXCR, one entry per CDR3 protein. In the table there are under 800,000 distinct CDR3 sequences, 25% of which are singletons. What was sequenced was naive CD8+ T cells from blood, with Jurkat cell RNA spiked in. Subset here: FACS-sorted CD8+CD4-CCR7+CD45RA+ naive T cells. Receptors were obtained from a human donor in good health. Some libraries in this study had Jurkat cell RNA spiked in.

This clonotype was seen at least ten times. This rearrangement joins TRBV6-2 or TRBV6-3 to TRBJ2-3, with TRBD1 identical over 7 bases. The trim removed 4 bases at V and 3 bases at J, leaving 16 bases unmatched. The CDR3 has 18 amino acids. Germline V CDR1 and CDR2: MNHEY, SVGEGT. CDR3 protein: CASSLEFGAGGPTDTQYF. Written as DNA, the CDR3 is TGTGCCAGCAGTTTGGAATTCGGGGCAGGGGGACCGACAGATACGCAGTATTTT.

Concerning this clonotype: At one boundary the junction diverges from the germline segment, which might be a read error. The CDR3 spells CSSRDTPMGRSTEAFF. CDR3 in DNA: TGCAGTTCTAGAGATACCCCCATGGGCCGGAGCACTGAAGCTTTCTTT. The V call is TRBV20-1, the J call TRBJ1-1; the D is unclear. The CDR3 extends over 16 amino acids. Germline V CDR1 and CDR2: DFQATT, SNEGSKA (reference sequence).

This clonotype was counted between two and nine times. The chain uses TRBV4-1 and TRBJ2-6, with TRBD1 identical over 7 bases. The CDR3 spans 19 residues. Germline CDR1 is MGHRA and CDR2 is YSYEKL. With 4 bases clipped from V and 0 bases from J, the junction kept 12 bases outside the gene matches. DNA of the CDR3: TGCGCCAGCAGCCCTTATGGGGACAGAGAGAGCTCTGGGGCCAACGTCCTGACTTTC. Residues: CASSPYGDRESSGANVLTF.

This clonotype came up a few times. It may be a read error: a sequence one base away is much more abundant. V usage is TRBV7-9 and J usage is TRBJ2-5, with D tentatively TRBD2 (6 bases). V shed 8 bases and J shed 3 bases, with 13 bases lying between them. The CDR3 is made up of 13 amino acids. Germline assignment: CDR1 SEHNR and CDR2 FQNEAQ (reference sequence). CDR3 coding DNA: TGTGCCAGCGGCTACGGCGGGAAAGAGACCCAGTACTTC. It is translated as CASGYGGKETQYF.

This clonotype occurred a few times. The V gene is TRBV30, the J gene TRBJ2-7; D uncertain. Germline CDR1 is GTSNPN and CDR2 is SVGIG (reference sequence). Trimming stripped 5 bases from V and 7 bases from J, with 18 bases between. The CDR3 has 13 amino acids. The CDR3 DNA sequence: TGTGCCTGGGGAGTTACTAACTTGGGGGAGCAGTACTTC. This encodes CAWGVTNLGEQYF.

This clonotype was seen a few times. The chain has TRBV5-1 and TRBJ1-1; 7 positions match TRBD1. The junction had 7 bases not matched to a gene; V was cut back by 4 bases and J by 1 base. The germline CDR1 and CDR2 sequences are SGHRS and YFSETQ. The CDR3 covers 15 residues. The CDR3 region is CASSGSGTENTEAFF. The CDR3, as DNA: TGCGCCAGCAGCGGCTCCGGGACAGAGAACACTGAAGCTTTCTTT. The full variable domain, rest sourced from reference TRBV5-1 and TRBJ1-1, is KAGVTQTPRYLIKTRGQQVTLSCSPISGHRSVSWYQQTPGQGLQFLFEYFSETQRNKGNFPGRFSGRQFSNSRSEMNVSTLELGDSALYLCASSGSGTENTEAFFGQGTRLTVV.

For this clonotype: Possible read error: a much larger clone is one base away. The chain combines TRBV25-1 with TRBJ2-1; no definite D call. CDR1 is MGHDK and CDR2 is SYGVNS in the germline V gene. The CDR3 contains 14 residues. Here the CDR3 reads CASGESRPLHEQFF. The CDR3 DNA reads as TGTGCCAGCGGTGAATCCCGCCCCCTTCATGAGCAGTTCTTC. Together with reference TRBV25-1 and TRBJ2-1, the CDR3 gives the full variable domain: EADIYQTPRYLVIGTGKKITLECSQTMGHDKMYWYQQDPGMELHLIHYSYGVNSTEKGDLSSESTVSRIRTEHFPLTLESARPSHTSQYLCASGESRPLHEQFFGPGTRLTVL.

This clonotype was seen at least ten times. The chain combines TRBV3-1 with TRBJ1-5; unclear D gene. Deletions cut 1 base from V and 3 bases from J, with 7 bases between. Per the germline V gene, CDR1 is LGHDT and CDR2 is YNNKEL (reference sequence). The CDR3 length is 14 residues. The CDR3 protein is CASSQAALNQPQHF. In nucleotides, the CDR3 is TGTGCCAGCAGCCAAGCGGCCCTCAATCAGCCCCAGCATTTT.

This clonotype was observed a few times. The chain uses TRBV4-3 and TRBJ2-5, with D possibly being TRBD2 (5 bases). The CDR3 is 15 amino acids. V lost 0 bases, J lost 5 bases, and 13 bases lay in between. From germline, CDR1 is LGHNA and CDR2 YSLEER. The CDR3 here is CASSQDTADGETQYF. CDR3 DNA: TGCGCCAGCAGCCAAGATACAGCGGATGGGGAGACCCAGTACTTC.